This is a list of T cell receptor beta chains from one sample in a study of T cells after yellow fever vaccination. TCRdb reprocessed the 5' RACE reads with MiXCR, giving one entry per CDR3 protein. Of over 300,000 distinct CDR3 sequences listed, roughly 3.9% are singletons. This sample comprised PBMCs, obtained 5 days after the yellow fever booster vaccination. The receptors originated from a man aged 18 to 29 who received the YFV17D yellow fever vaccine. Each CDR3 is given with its conserved first and last residue. The order of the fields is V gene, clone size, J gene, D gene, CDR3 DNA, CDR3 protein. The D gene is left open where the match is weak. Rows may omit the clone size; those that give it use once, few, many or a size class.

TRBV7-6,few,TRBJ2-3,-,TGTGCCAGCAGCTTAGTTTCAGCTACACCTAGCACAGATACGCAGTATTTT,CASSLVSATPSTDTQYF
TRBV5-1,few,TRBJ2-3,TRBD2,TGCGCCAGCAGCTGGACTAGCGGGGTAGTATCAGATACGCAGTATTTT,CASSWTSGVVSDTQYF
TRBV12-3/TRBV12-4,few,TRBJ1-5,-,TGTGCCAGCAGTCCGGGACGTCAGGGCAATCAGCCCCAGCATTTT,CASSPGRQGNQPQHF
TRBV5-4,-,TRBJ2-2,TRBD1,TGTGCCAGCAGCTTCGACAGGGGAAACACCGGGGAGCTGTTTTTT,CASSFDRGNTGELFF
TRBV11-3,few,TRBJ2-2,TRBD2,TGTGCCAGCAGCCCTAGCGGGGCCCCAGTGGCCGGGGAGCTGTTTTTT,CASSPSGAPVAGELFF
TRBV6-5,-,TRBJ2-5,TRBD2,TGTGCCAGCAGTTTCAGACTAGCGGAGACCCAGTACTTC,CASSFRLAETQYF
TRBV9,few,TRBJ1-5,-,TGTGCCAGCAGCGTAGTTCCATGGGAACAGCCCCAGCATTTT,CASSVVPWEQPQHF
TRBV7-9,few,TRBJ2-2,TRBD2,TGTGCCACCCGGGGAGGGGAGAACACCGGGGAGCTGTTTTTT,CATRGGENTGELFF
TRBV19,-,TRBJ2-7,-,TGTGCCAGTAGTAGAACCCGGACGTCCGCCTACGAGCAGTACTTC,CASSRTRTSAYEQYF
TRBV5-4,many,TRBJ2-1,TRBD1,TGTGCCAGCAGCCAAGGACAGGAGTACAATGAGCAGTTCTTC,CASSQGQEYNEQFF
TRBV10-3,-,TRBJ2-7,TRBD2,TGTGCCAACAGCGGGGTAGGGCTCTACGAGCAGTACTTC,CANSGVGLYEQYF
TRBV27,-,TRBJ2-3,-,TGTGCCAGCAGTCCGAGCAAAACAGATACGCAGTATTTT,CASSPSKTDTQYF
TRBV4-1,-,TRBJ1-1,-,TGCGCCAGCAGCCAAGAAGGGGGGCGCGGGGACACTGAAGCTTTCTTT,CASSQEGGRGDTEAFF
TRBV10-3,few,TRBJ2-7,-,TGTGCCACCAGGAACCCGGGACCTAGCCCCCACGAGCAGTACTTC,CATRNPGPSPHEQYF
TRBV11-3,few,TRBJ1-4,-,TGTGCCAGCAGCTTCTGGTTCACTGAATTACAGGGTTTAAAACTGTTTTTT,CASSFWFTELQGLKLFF
TRBV5-6,few,TRBJ2-1,-,TGTGCCAGCAGCTCGACACCAAGCCCCTACAATGAGCAGTTCTTC,CASSSTPSPYNEQFF
TRBV18,many,TRBJ2-5,TRBD1,TGTGCCAGCTCACCGAGTTCAACAGGGGCCTTGGGGACCCAGTACTTC,CASSPSSTGALGTQYF
TRBV12-3/TRBV12-4,-,TRBJ2-5,-,TGTGCCAGCAGTACAACGCGGGACAGCTACGACCAAGAGACCCAGTACTTC,CASSTTRDSYDQETQYF
TRBV5-1,-,TRBJ1-4,TRBD1,TGCGCCAGCAGCTCTTCCGGGACAGGGAGGGAAAAACTGTTTTTT,CASSSSGTGREKLFF
TRBV6-2/TRBV6-3,many,TRBJ1-1,-,TGTGCCAGCAGTTACGACCCCCCGGGCAGGGTGAACACTGAAGCTTTCTTT,CASSYDPPGRVNTEAFF
TRBV3-1,many,TRBJ1-1,-,TGTGCCAGCAGCCCCTACCCCCCGGGGGCCACTGAAGCTTTCTTT,CASSPYPPGATEAFF
TRBV19,few,TRBJ1-2,-,TGTGCCAGTAGTTCCTCCAGGGGAACTTATGGCTACACCTTC,CASSSSRGTYGYTF
TRBV25-1,many,TRBJ1-6,-,TGTGCCAGCAGTCTCGCGACAGCCGCTAATTCACCCCTCCACTTT,CASSLATAANSPLHF
TRBV6-4,few,TRBJ2-2,TRBD2,TGTGCCAGCAGTGACTCTAGCGGGGGGGCCGGCGGGGAGCTGTTTTTT,CASSDSSGGAGGELFF
TRBV27,few,TRBJ1-4,-,TGTGCCAGCAGTCAGGGACCTAGTAATGAAAAACTGTTTTTT,CASSQGPSNEKLFF
TRBV20-1,many,TRBJ2-3,-,TGCAGTGCTAGTTCCGGGGCGGGACTCACAGATACGCAGTATTTT,CSASSGAGLTDTQYF
TRBV6-5,-,TRBJ1-2,-,TGTGCCAGCAGTTACGTCGGGACGGAGGGAGTCTATGGCTACACCTTC,CASSYVGTEGVYGYTF
TRBV4-3,few,TRBJ1-1,-,TGCGCCAGCAGCCAGAACCAGGGCGCCGAAGCTTTCTTT,CASSQNQGAEAFF
TRBV6-1,-,TRBJ1-5,TRBD1,TGTGCCAGCTGCACAGGGGAAGTTGGACAGCCCCAGCATTTT,CASCTGEVGQPQHF
TRBV12-3/TRBV12-4,many,TRBJ2-1,-,TGTGCCAGCAGTTTAGCGGGGGGGCCGGTTGAGCAGTTCTTC,CASSLAGGPVEQFF
TRBV18,-,TRBJ2-3,TRBD2,TGTGCCAGCTCACCAGGACTAGCGGGGGGAATGACAGATACGCATTATTTT,CASSPGLAGGMTDTHYF
TRBV24-1,many,TRBJ1-5,-,TGTGCCACCGGAGGTGCGGTGGATCAGCCCCAGCATTTT,CATGGAVDQPQHF
TRBV29-1,many,TRBJ2-3,-,TGCAGCGTTGAGCGGCAAAGCACAGATACGCAGTATTTT,CSVERQSTDTQYF
TRBV10-3,few,TRBJ2-2,-,TGTGCCATCAGCCCAAAATGGGGCAGAAACACCGGGGAGCTGTTTTTT,CAISPKWGRNTGELFF
TRBV7-2,many,TRBJ2-1,-,TGTGCCAGCAGCCCCGGTTGGGGGACCAACCCCTACAATGAGCAGTTCTTC,CASSPGWGTNPYNEQFF
TRBV7-2,-,TRBJ2-3,-,TGTGCCATAAATACACCGGGAATCACAGATACGCAGTATTTT,CAINTPGITDTQYF
TRBV6-1,many,TRBJ2-5,TRBD1,TGTGCCAGCAGTGTGCGGGACAGGGAGAGGGAGACCCAGTACTTC,CASSVRDRERETQYF
TRBV9,once,TRBJ2-7,-,TGTGCCAGCAGCGAGTGGGGGACCGCCTCCTACGAGCAGTACTTC,CASSEWGTASYEQYF
TRBV12-3/TRBV12-4,many,TRBJ1-2,TRBD1,TGTGCCAGCAGTTTTGGGGACAGGGCTTCCGGCTACACCTTC,CASSFGDRASGYTF
TRBV6-6,-,TRBJ2-7,TRBD1,TGTGCCAGCACCCCGGGGACAGGGGGCGCGTACGAGCAGTACTTC,CASTPGTGGAYEQYF
TRBV23-1,few,TRBJ2-2,-,TGCGCCAGCAGTCAATCGTACCAGGTCGCCACCGGGGAGCTGTTTTTT,CASSQSYQVATGELFF
TRBV18,many,TRBJ2-7,-,TGTGCCAGCTCACGGGGGGATCTTGGCGAGCAGTACTTC,CASSRGDLGEQYF
TRBV6-2/TRBV6-3,many,TRBJ1-2,-,TGTGCCAGCAGTTTCCGACATCTAGCTAACTATGGCTACACCTTC,CASSFRHLANYGYTF
TRBV7-3,few,TRBJ2-3,-,TGTGCCAGCAGCCTGATACAGGGCTATACGCAGTATTTT,CASSLIQGYTQYF
TRBV19,-,TRBJ2-2,-,TGTGCCAGTAGTATGGTATACATGGGGGAGCTGTTTTTT,CASSMVYMGELFF